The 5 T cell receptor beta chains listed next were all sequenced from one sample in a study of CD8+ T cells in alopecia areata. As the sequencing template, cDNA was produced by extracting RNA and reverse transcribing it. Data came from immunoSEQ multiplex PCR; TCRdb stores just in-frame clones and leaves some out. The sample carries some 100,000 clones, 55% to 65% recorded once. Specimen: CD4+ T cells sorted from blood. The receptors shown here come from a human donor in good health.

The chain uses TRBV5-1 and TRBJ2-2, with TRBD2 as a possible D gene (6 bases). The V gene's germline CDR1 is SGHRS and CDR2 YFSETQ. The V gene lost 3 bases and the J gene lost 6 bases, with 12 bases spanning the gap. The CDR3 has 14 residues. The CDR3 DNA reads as TGCGCCAGCAGCTCAACTAGCTTCCCCGGGGAGCTGTTTTTT. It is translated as CASSSTSFPGELFF.

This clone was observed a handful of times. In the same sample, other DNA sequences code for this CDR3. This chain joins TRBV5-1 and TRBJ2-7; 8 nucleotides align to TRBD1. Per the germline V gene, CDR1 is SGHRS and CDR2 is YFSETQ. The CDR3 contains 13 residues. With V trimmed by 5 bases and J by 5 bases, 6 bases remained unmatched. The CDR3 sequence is CASSLTGADEQYF. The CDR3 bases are TGCGCCAGCAGTTTGACAGGGGCGGACGAGCAGTACTTC.

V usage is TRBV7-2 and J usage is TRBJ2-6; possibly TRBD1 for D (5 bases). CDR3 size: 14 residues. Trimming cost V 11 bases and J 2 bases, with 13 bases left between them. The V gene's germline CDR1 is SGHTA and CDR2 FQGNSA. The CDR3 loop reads CALGARAGANVLTF. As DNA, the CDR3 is TGTGCCCTTGGGGCCCGGGCTGGGGCCAACGTCCTGACTTTC.

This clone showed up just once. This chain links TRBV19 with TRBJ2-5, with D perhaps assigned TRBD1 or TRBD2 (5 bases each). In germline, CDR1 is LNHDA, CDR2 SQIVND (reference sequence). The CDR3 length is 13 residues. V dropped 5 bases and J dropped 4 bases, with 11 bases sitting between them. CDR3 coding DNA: TGTGCCAGTAGTCCCCCGGGGACAGAGACCCAGTACTTC. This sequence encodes CASSPPGTETQYF.

The CDR3 protein is CASRSPSGTPYNEQFF. The CDR3 region has the DNA TGTGCCAGCAGATCTCCCTCTGGGACACCCTACAATGAGCAGTTCTTC. The chain combines TRBV7-9 with TRBJ2-1; a weak D match, TRBD1 (6 bases). The CDR3 totals 16 residues. CDR1 SEHNR and CDR2 FQNEAQ come from the germline V gene (reference sequence). V lost 6 bases and J 2 bases, leaving 17 bases between the germline ends.